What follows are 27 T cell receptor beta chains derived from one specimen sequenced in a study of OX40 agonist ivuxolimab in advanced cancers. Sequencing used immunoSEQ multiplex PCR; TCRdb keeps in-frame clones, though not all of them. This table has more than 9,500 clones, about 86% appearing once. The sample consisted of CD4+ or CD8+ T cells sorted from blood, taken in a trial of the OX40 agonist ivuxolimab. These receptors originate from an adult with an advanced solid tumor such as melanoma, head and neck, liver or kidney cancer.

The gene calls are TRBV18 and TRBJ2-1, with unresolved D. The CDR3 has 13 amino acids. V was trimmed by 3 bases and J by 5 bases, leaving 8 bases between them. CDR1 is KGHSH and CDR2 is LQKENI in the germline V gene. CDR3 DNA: TGTGCCAGCTCACCGGCAGCTAACAATGAGCAGTTCTTC. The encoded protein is CASSPAANNEQFF.

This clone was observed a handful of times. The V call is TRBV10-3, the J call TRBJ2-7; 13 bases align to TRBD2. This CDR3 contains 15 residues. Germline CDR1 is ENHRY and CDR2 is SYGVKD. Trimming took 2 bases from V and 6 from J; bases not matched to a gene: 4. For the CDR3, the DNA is TGTGCCATCAGTGAGGGACTAGCGGGAGATGGCGAGCAGTACTTC. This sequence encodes CAISEGLAGDGEQYF.

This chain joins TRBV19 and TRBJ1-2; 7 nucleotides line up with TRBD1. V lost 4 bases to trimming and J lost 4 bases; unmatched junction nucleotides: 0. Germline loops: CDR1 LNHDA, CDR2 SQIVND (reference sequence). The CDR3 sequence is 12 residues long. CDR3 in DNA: TGTGCCAGTAGTAGGGACAGCTATGGCTACACCTTC. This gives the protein CASSRDSYGYTF.

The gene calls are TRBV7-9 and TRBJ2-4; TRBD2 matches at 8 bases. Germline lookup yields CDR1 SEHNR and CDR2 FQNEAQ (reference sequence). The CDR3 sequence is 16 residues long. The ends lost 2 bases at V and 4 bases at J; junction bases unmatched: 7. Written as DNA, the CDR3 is TGTGCCAGCAGCTTATCGACGGGAGGGGAGAAAAACATTCAGTACTTC. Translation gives CASSLSTGGEKNIQYF.

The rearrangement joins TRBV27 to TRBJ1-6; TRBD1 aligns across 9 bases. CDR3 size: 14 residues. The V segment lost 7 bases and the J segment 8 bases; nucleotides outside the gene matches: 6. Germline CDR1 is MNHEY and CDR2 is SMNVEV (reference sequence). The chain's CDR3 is CASTQDRGYSPLHF. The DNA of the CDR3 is TGTGCCAGCACCCAGGACAGGGGTTATTCACCCCTCCACTTT.

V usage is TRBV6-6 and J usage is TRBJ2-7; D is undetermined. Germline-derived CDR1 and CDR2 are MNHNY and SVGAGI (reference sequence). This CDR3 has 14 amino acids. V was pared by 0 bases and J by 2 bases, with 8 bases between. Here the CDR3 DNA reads TGTGCCAGCAGTTACTCGAATGCCGCCTACGAGCAGTACTTC. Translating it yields CASSYSNAAYEQYF.

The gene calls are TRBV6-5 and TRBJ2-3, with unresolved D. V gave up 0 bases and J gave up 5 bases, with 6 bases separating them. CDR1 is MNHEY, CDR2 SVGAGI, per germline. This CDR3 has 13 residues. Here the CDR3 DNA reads TGTGCCAGCAGTTACTCCCGAGGAGATACGCAGTATTTT. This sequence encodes CASSYSRGDTQYF.

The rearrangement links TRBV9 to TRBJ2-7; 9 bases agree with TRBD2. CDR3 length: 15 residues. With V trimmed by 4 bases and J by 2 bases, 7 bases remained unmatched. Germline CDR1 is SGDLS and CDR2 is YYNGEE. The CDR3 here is CASSPRVAGAYEQYF. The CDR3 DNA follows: TGTGCCAGCAGCCCCCGGGTAGCGGGAGCCTACGAGCAGTACTTC.

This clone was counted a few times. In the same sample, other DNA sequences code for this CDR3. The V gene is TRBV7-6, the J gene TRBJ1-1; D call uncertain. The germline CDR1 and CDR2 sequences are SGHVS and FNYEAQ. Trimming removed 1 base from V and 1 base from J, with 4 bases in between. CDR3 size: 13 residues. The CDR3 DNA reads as TGTGCCAGCAGCTTAGGGACGAACACTGAAGCTTTCTTT. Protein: CASSLGTNTEAFF.

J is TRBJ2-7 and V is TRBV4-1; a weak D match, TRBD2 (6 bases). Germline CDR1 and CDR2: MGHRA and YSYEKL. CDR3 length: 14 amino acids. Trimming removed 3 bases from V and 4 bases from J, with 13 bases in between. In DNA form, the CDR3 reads TGCGCCAGCAGCCACGCCGGGAGCGCTTACGAGCAGTACTTC. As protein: CASSHAGSAYEQYF.

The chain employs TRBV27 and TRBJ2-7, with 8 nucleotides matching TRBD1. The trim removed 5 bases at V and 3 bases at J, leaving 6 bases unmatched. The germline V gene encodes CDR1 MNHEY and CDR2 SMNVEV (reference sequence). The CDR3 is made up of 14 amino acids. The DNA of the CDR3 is TGTGCCAGCAGTGGGGGGACAGGAATCTACGAGCAGTACTTC. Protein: CASSGGTGIYEQYF.

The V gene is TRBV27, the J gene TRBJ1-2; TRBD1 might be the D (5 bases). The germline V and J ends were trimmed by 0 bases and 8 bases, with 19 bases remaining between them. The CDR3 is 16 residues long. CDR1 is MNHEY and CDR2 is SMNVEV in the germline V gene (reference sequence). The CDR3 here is CASSLSGGSAYWGYTF. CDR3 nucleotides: TGTGCCAGCAGTTTATCGGGGGGGTCCGCCTATTGGGGCTACACCTTC.

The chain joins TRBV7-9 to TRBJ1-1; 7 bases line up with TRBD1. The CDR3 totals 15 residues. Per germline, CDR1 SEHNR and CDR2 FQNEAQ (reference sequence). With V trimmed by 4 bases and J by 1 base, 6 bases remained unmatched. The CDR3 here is CASSSDRDRNTEAFF. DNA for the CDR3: TGTGCCAGCAGCTCAGACAGGGATCGGAACACTGAAGCTTTCTTT.

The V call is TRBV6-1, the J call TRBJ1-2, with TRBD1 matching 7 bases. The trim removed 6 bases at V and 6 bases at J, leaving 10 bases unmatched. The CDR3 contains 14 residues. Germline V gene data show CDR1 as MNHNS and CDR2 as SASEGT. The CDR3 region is CASRGADRLNGYTF. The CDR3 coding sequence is TGTGCCAGCAGGGGGGCGGACAGGTTAAATGGCTACACCTTC.

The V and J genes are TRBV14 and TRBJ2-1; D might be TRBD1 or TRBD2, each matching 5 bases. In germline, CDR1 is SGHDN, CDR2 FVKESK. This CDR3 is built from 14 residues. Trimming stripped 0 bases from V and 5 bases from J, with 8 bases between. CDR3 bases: TGTGCCAGCAGCCAAGATCTGGGGGACAATGAGCAGTTCTTC. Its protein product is CASSQDLGDNEQFF. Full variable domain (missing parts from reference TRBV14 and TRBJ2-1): EAGVTQFPSHSVIEKGQTVTLRCDPISGHDNLYWYRRVMGKEIKFLLHFVKESKQDESGMPNNRFLAERTGGTYSTLKVQPAELEDSGVYFCASSQDLGDNEQFFGPGTRLTVL.

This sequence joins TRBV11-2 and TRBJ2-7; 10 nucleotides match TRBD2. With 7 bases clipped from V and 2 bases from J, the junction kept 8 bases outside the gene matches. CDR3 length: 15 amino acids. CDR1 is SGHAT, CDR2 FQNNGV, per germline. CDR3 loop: CASTRGLAETYEQYF. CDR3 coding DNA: TGTGCCAGCACCCGAGGACTAGCGGAGACCTACGAGCAGTACTTC.

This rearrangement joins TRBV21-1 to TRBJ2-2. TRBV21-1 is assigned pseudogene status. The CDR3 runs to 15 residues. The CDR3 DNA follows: TGTGCCAGCAGCGTGGGTGTGGGGGATTACGGGGAGCTGTTTTTT. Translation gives CASSVGVGDYGELFF.

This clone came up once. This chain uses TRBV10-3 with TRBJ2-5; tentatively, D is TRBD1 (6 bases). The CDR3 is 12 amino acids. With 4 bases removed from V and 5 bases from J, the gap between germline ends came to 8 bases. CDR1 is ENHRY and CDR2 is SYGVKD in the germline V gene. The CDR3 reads CAISGGPETQYF. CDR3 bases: TGTGCCATCAGTGGGGGGCCGGAGACCCAGTACTTC.

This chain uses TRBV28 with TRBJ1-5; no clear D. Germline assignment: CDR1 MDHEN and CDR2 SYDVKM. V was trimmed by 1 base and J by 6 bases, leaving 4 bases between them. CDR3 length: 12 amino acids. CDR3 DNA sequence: TGTGCCAGCAGTTTATATGGTCAGCCCCAGCATTTT. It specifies CASSLYGQPQHF. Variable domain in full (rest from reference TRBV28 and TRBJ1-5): DVKVTQSSRYLVKRTGEKVFLECVQDMDHENMFWYRQDPGLGLRLIYFSYDVKMKEKGDIPEGYSVSREKKERFSLILESASTNQTSMYLCASSLYGQPQHFGDGTRLSIL.

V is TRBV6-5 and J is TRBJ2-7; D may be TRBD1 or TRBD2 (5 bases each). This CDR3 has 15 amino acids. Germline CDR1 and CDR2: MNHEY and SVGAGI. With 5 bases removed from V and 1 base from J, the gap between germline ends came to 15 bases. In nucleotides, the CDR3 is TGTGCCAGCAGTGGGGACCCAACTAATTCCTACGAGCAGTACTTC. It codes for CASSGDPTNSYEQYF.

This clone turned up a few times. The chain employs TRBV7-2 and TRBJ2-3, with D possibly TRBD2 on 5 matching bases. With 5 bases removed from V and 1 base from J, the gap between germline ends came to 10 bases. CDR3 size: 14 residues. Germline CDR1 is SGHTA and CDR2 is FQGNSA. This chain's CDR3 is CASSKDGGTDTQYF. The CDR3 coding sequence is TGTGCCAGCAGCAAAGACGGGGGCACAGATACGCAGTATTTT.

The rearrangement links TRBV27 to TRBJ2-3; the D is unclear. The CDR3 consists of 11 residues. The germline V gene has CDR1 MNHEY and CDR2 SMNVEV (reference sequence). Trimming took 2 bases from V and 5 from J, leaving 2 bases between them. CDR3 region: CASSLGDTQYF. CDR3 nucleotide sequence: TGTGCCAGCAGTTTAGGAGATACGCAGTATTTT.

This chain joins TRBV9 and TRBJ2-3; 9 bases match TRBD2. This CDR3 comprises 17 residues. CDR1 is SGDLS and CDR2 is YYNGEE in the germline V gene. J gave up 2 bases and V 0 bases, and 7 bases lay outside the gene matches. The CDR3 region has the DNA TGTGCCAGCAGCGTAGGCCCTCGCGGGGGGGACACAGATACGCAGTATTTT. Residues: CASSVGPRGGDTDTQYF.

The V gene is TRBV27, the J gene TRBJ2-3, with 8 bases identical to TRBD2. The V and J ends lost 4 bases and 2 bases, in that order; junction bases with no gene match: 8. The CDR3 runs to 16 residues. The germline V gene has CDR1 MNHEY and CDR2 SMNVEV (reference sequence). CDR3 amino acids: CASSSGVAGITDTQYF. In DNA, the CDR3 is TGTGCCAGCAGTTCCGGAGTAGCGGGAATCACAGATACGCAGTATTTT.

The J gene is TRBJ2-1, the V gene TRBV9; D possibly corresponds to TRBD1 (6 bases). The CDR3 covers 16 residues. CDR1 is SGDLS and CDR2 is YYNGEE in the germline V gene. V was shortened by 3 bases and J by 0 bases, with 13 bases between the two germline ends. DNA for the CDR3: TGTGCCAGCAGCGGCAGTACGGACAGCTCCTACAATGAGCAGTTCTTC. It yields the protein CASSGSTDSSYNEQFF.

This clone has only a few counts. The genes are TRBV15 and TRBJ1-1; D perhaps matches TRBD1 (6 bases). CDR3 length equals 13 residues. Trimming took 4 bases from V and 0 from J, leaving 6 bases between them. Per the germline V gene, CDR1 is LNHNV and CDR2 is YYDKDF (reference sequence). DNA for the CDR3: TGTGCCACCAGCAACAGGGTGAACACTGAAGCTTTCTTT. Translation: CATSNRVNTEAFF.

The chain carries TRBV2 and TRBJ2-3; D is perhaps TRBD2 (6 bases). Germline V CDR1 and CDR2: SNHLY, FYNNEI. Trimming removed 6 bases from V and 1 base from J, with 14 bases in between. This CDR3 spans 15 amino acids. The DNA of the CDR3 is TGTGCCAGCAGGGGGATGCCGGGGGGCACAGATACGCAGTATTTT. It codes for CASRGMPGGTDTQYF.